Here is one T cell receptor beta chain with its context. Its antigen has not been determined. No base quality values were provided; no much bigger clone lies one nucleotide off. The sample is drawn from a study of T cell responses to AZD1222 COVID-19 vaccine (dated by TCRdb to 2020 to 2023). Study-wide context: Because spike-specific TCR depth and breadth did not differ between the two schedules, AZD1222 recipients who got a second dose at roughly 4 weeks were pooled with those who got a second dose at roughly 12 weeks. A total of about 230 trial participants underwent TCR sequencing, of whom around 200 received two doses of AZD1222 and some 26 received two doses of the MenACWY control vaccine. Trial participants were enrolled into age subgroups of 18-55, 56-69 and 70-plus years, which contained approximately 150, 28 and 58 TCR-sequenced participants, respectively.

Inclusive of the bounding cysteine and phenylalanine, the CDR3 is 17 residues long. The sequence is cut down to CDR3 DNA, 51 bases in frame from base 1. Sequences LNHDA (CDR1) and SQIVND (CDR2) are obtained from the germline V gene (reference sequence). Germline trimming: 5 bases from V, 5 bases from J; junction bases outside gene matches: 10. The CDR3 regions of human TCRbeta chains were analyzed by immunosequencing. Per the authors' processing: Repertoire TCRs were checked for matches against a reference library of SARS-CoV-2-specific TCRs that had been generated using the MIRA antigen-specificity platform. Breadth was defined as the fraction of unique TCRs that were SARS-CoV-2-associated, and depth was defined as the fraction of total T cells that were SARS-CoV-2-associated. Each spike-specific TCR was assigned to its reactive spike region and to a CD4 or CD8 class using the MIRA data. Log10-transformed breadth and depth values were compared by one-way ANOVA with Sidak's multiple comparisons tests. TCRdb stores this immuneACCESS table with in-frame sequences only. Part of the clones is absent; in the studies checked, under half of the shortfall reflects unresolved V genes, and no reason is known for the rest. The V and J calls and clone size are taken from that table; D and trimming were inferred from the DNA. The sample profile shows around 100,000 clones; roughly 91% of them were found once. 16% of the sample lies in the top ten.

What the research found in general, with its limitations: Conclusions about previously exposed vaccinees are limited, since just five or six AZD1222 recipients were seropositive for SARS-CoV-2 at baseline. After two AZD1222 doses, spike-specific TCR breadth and depth were significantly higher than at day 0 and than in MenACWY recipients. The 56-69-year group was small, and its depth increase did not reach significance, likely because of low power. Reportedly, close to half of the unique spike-specific TCRs recognized epitopes lying outside the regions that are mutated in the B.1.351 and B.1.1.7 variants. The vaccine-associated CD4 TCRs covered the entire spike protein, and the dominant responses fell in regions 160-218 and 743-854. Most participants were white British and females outnumbered males, and the authors suggested that clonal diversity may have been underestimated. No day 14 peak-response samples were available, so repertoires were characterized only after the peak T cell response.

Per the publication, the time point label means: baseline before first vaccination. Vaccinee samples came from UK trials COV001 and COV002, including a single-blind randomized controlled phase 2/3 trial of AZD1222 (ChAdOx1 nCoV-19) in healthy adults. For TCRbeta chain sequencing, PBMC samples from trial participants were taken at day 0 and at day 28 after the second dose. The sample was peripheral blood, taken on day 0 of AZD1222 vaccination. In this chain, TRBV19 is recombined with TRBJ2-6; 9 central nucleotides agree with TRBD1. The clonotype originates from an adult in good health. The CDR3 region has the sequence CASSFFPGQGRANVLTF. The DNA reads TGTGCCAGTAGTTTTTTCCCCGGACAGGGGAGGGCCAACGTCCTGACTTTC.